This T cell receptor (beta chain) was observed in a study of cytomegalovirus exposure and HLA in healthy donors. Study results and limitations: Most TCR sequences showed up rarely, but some public TCRs showed up in many donors.

On this clone itself: Its cognate antigen is unknown.

The CDR3 has 14 amino acids. V dropped 4 bases and J dropped 8; count of bases not matched to a gene: 4. The germline V gene has CDR1 SGHRS and CDR2 YFSETQ. Measured with immunoSEQ multiplex PCR; TCRdb has only the in-frame clones, and not every one. The table has fewer than 250,000 clones, over 80% seen once. The sequenced sample was PBMCs. The V gene is TRBV5-1, the J gene TRBJ2-1, with 12 positions matching TRBD2. The TCR sequence derives from a woman in her thirties in good health and CMV-seropositive. In DNA, the CDR3 is TGCGCCAGCAGCCGGACTAGCGGGATCGATGAGCAGTTCTTC. This translates into CASSRTSGIDEQFF.